The source of this T cell receptor (beta chain) is a study of blood T cell repertoires in COVID-19. There are 15 residues in the CDR3. Germline assignment: CDR1 ENHRY and CDR2 SYGVKD. V lost 0 bases, J lost 4 bases, and 9 bases lay in between. Assay used: immunoSEQ multiplex PCR; TCRdb lists only in-frame clones, some missing. This table holds around 270,000 clones, around 84% found once. Sequencing used peripheral blood. This chain uses TRBV10-3 with TRBJ1-4, with D perhaps TRBD1 (6 bases). The origin of this receptor is a middle-aged woman who had recovered from COVID-19. The CDR3 loop is CAISESRGGNEKLFF. CDR3 DNA: TGTGCCATCAGTGAGTCGAGAGGGGGTAATGAAAAACTGTTTTTT.